The 9 T cell receptor beta chains below were found in one sample sequenced in a study of vaccination effects on CD4 cells after COVID-19. CD4+ T cells specific for antigen were expanded with viral peptide pools by the ViraFEST assay before sequencing. Following culture for around 10 days, CD4+ T cells were isolated. Assay: immunoSEQ multiplex PCR; the TCRdb copy retains only in-frame clones and omits some. The table includes 50,000 to 65,000 clones, roughly 80% detected once. Their target antigens are unknown. Sequencing used CD4+ T cells from PBMCs cultured with HCoV-229E spike peptides, obtained before COVID-19 vaccination. The receptors derive from a human donor who received a COVID-19 vaccine.

CDR3 sequence: CASSLVGAEETQYF. Here the CDR3 DNA reads TGTGCCAGCAGCTTAGTTGGGGCGGAGGAGACCCAGTACTTC. The chain links TRBV7-7 to TRBJ2-5, with a tentative D call TRBD1 (5 bases). Germline values: CDR1 SSHAT, CDR2 FNYEAQ (reference sequence). The CDR3 spans 14 residues. V lost 1 base and J lost 5, with 11 bases in between.

Worth noting for this clone: The DNA is left out, because the CDR3 cannot be placed on it with certainty; the CDR3 is given as TCRdb lists it. This chain links TRBV24-1 with TRBJ2-1. Termini included, the CDR3 measures 16 amino acids. Germline CDR1 KGHDR, CDR2 SFDVKD. This CDR3 reads CATSDSGQATYNEQFF.

The chain links TRBV5-8 to TRBJ2-7; no clear D gene. Deletions cut 4 bases from V and 2 bases from J, with 4 bases between. Germline lookup yields CDR1 SGHTS and CDR2 YDEGEE. This CDR3 comprises 11 residues. CDR3 protein: CASSLPYEQYV. The CDR3 nucleotides read TGTGCCAGCAGCCTCCCCTACGAGCAGTACGTC.

V gene TRBV18 combines with J gene TRBJ2-1; the D call may be TRBD1 or TRBD2 (5 bases each). CDR3 size: 15 residues. V was clipped by 3 bases and J by 7 bases, with 16 bases between them. Germline V gives CDR1 KGHSH, CDR2 LQKENI. Written as DNA, the CDR3 is TGTGCCAGCTCACCGAGGGGCCTCCAGAGGAATGAGCAGTTCTTC. The encoded protein is CASSPRGLQRNEQFF.

This clone was observed a single time. V and J are TRBV5-4 and TRBJ1-1, with TRBD1 as a possible D gene (6 bases). Trimming took off 2 bases at V and 6 bases at J, with 14 bases between the two ends. The CDR3 runs to 14 residues. Per germline, CDR1 SGHNT and CDR2 YYREEE (reference sequence). CDR3 sequence reads: CASSLGVQGSEAFF. The CDR3 DNA is TGTGCCAGCAGCTTAGGAGTCCAGGGGTCTGAAGCTTTCTTT.

This clone was counted between two and nine times. This chain uses TRBV24-1 with TRBJ2-3; 12 nucleotides align to TRBD2. CDR1 and CDR2 from the germline V gene are KGHDR and SFDVKD. The CDR3 consists of 17 residues. V lost 9 bases, J lost 1 base, and 10 bases stayed unmatched. For the CDR3, the DNA is TGTGCCACCGGGGCAGCACTAGCGGGGGGACGCACAGATACGCAGTATTTT. This sequence encodes CATGAALAGGRTDTQYF.

This chain joins TRBV10-3 and TRBJ2-1, with TRBD1 matching 7 bases. Germline V CDR1 and CDR2: ENHRY, SYGVKD. CDR3 length: 15 residues. The V segment lost 5 bases and the J segment 1 base; nucleotides outside the gene matches: 5. This chain's CDR3 is CAISSGTASYNEQFF. DNA of the CDR3: TGTGCCATCAGTTCCGGGACAGCTTCCTACAATGAGCAGTTCTTC.

The genes are TRBV21-1 and TRBJ2-4. TRBV21-1 has pseudogene status. This CDR3 contains 16 residues. For the CDR3, the DNA is TGTGCCAGCAGCAAGACCAACCGGGACGTCAAAAACATTCAGTACTTC. Translated, it gives CASSKTNRDVKNIQYF.

This chain joins TRBV7-3 and TRBJ2-1; 9 nucleotides match TRBD2. CDR3 size: 16 residues. Germline V gives CDR1 SGHTA, CDR2 FQGTGA. The ends lost 1 base at V and 8 bases at J; junction bases unmatched: 9. The chain's CDR3 is CASSLSGGAFLDEQFF. The CDR3 DNA follows: TGTGCCAGCAGCTTAAGCGGGGGGGCCTTTTTGGATGAGCAGTTCTTC.